This T cell receptor beta chain was recovered during a study of blood T cell repertoires in COVID-19 (dated by TCRdb to 2020 to 2021). The study in broad terms: Samples covering the acute and convalescent phases of COVID-19 were provided by collaborators in the United States, Italy and Spain. Where available, HLA class I and class II types were obtained from metadata supplied by the sample provider rather than from assay-based typing. Deeply sampled blood TCRbeta repertoires from subjects exposed to, actively infected with, or recovered from COVID-19 were included in the dataset. The material from the prospective study consisted of cDNA or gDNA derived from T cells, B-cell-depleted T cells, or PBMCs. A de-identified subject ID, COVID-19 status, age in years and sex were almost always included in the sample metadata. The samples were drawn from two sources: the first 160 participants of the ongoing ImmuneRACE study, and 1,000 to 1,500 subjects contributed by 6 global collaborators. The repertoires were released in a freely available public database intended as a resource for research on the immune response to SARS-CoV-2. General study outcomes and caveats: The quantity of clinical and demographic metadata differed by source and by participant and was supplied without curation.

Spanning cysteine to phenylalanine, the CDR3 consists of 14 amino acids. CDR3 DNA is the only sequence kept; it has 42 bases, read in frame from the first base. V lost 3 bases and J lost 2 bases, and the count of bases not matched to a germline gene is 0. CDR1 is given as LNHDA and CDR2 as SQIVND, both from the germline V gene (reference sequence). In its sample, this clone was seen once. Its antigen specificity is not known. Per-base qualities were not stored, and no clone one base away is much larger. A second Seattle source provided samples from volunteer blood donors who had recovered from COVID-19. The collaborating institutions used their own protocols to collect whole blood in K2EDTA tubes. For TCRbeta analysis, collaborator samples were shipped as frozen whole blood, as isolated PBMCs, or as DNA extracted from either sample type. TCRbeta CDR3 regions were amplified from genomic DNA by means of the immunoSEQ Assay, a bias-controlled multiplex PCR. From the authors' description of their analysis: Nucleated cell counts per sample were estimated from amplification of reference gene primers within the assay. To quantify the absolute abundance of each unique TCRbeta CDR3 rearrangement, sequence reads were collapsed and filtered. Productive Simpson clonality was computed per sample as the square root of Simpson's diversity index over productive rearrangements. Here the immuneACCESS table is served through TCRdb, limited to in-frame sequences with V and J called. Missing clones are a known gap in these copies; in checked studies unresolved V genes cover under half, and the rest lacks a known reason. Clone size and the V and J calls come from that table; the DNA yielded D and trimming. Here the sample has around 300,000 clones; around 86% occur a single time. The ten largest clonotypes hold 2.1% of the sample.

Recombination linked TRBV19 to TRBJ1-4; 7 central bases correspond to TRBD1. This TCR was sampled from a woman between 25 and 40 years old who had recovered from COVID-19. Sequencing was done on a sample of peripheral blood. The CDR3: CASSMGQTNEKLFF. In nucleotides, the sequence is TGTGCCAGTAGTATGGGACAGACTAATGAAAAACTGTTTTTT.